These T cell receptor beta chains were read from a single sample in a study of blood T cells in healthy people across ages. One entry per CDR3 protein, called by TCRdb with MiXCR from the 5' RACE reads. The data show some 760,000 distinct CDR3 sequences, 20% to 25% seen once. These data were also filed under a second study, of T cells of mothers and their children.

Sequenced: blood. Every receptor here comes from a boy younger than 18 in good health. CDR3s include the opening cysteine and the closing phenylalanine or tryptophan. A D gene is named only where the DNA matches it firmly. The listing skips clone size in some rows; elsewhere it reads once, few, many or a size class.

J	V	size	D	DNA	CDR3
TRBJ2-7	TRBV29-1	NA	TRBD1	TGCAGCACCTGGGACAGCTCCTACGAGCAGTACTTC	CSTWDSSYEQYF
TRBJ1-2	TRBV29-1	few	NA	TGCAGCGCCCTGGTCGGCGGCTACACCTTC	CSALVGGYTF
TRBJ2-2	TRBV5-1	few	TRBD2	TGCGCCAGCAGCTCGATGGACAGGACTAGCGGGAGACTGGAGCTGTTTTTT	CASSSMDRTSGRLELFF
TRBJ1-1	TRBV4-2	few	NA	TGTGCCAGCAGCCAAGATAAAGGGACGGTTACTGAAGCTTTCTTT	CASSQDKGTVTEAFF
TRBJ2-7	TRBV5-6	NA	NA	TGTGCCAGCAGCGCAGCTAGCGTACCTCACTACGAGCAGTACTTC	CASSAASVPHYEQYF
TRBJ2-5	TRBV20-1	NA	NA	TGCAGTGCAAAAACACCGGACGCCCTCCAAGAGACCCAGTACTTC	CSAKTPDALQETQYF
TRBJ2-6	TRBV7-2	NA	TRBD2	TGTGCCAGCAGCTTAGGCGGCGGGAGGACAGGGGCCAACGTCCTGACTTTC	CASSLGGGRTGANVLTF
TRBJ2-7	TRBV6-6	few	NA	TGTGCCAGCAGTTATGGGGGCAGGGGCCTGGACGAGCAGTACTTC	CASSYGGRGLDEQYF
TRBJ2-7	TRBV11-2	NA	NA	TGTGCCAGCAGCTTAGAACGGGGGCCTAGCGGAGGCTACGAGCAGTACTTC	CASSLERGPSGGYEQYF
TRBJ2-5	TRBV6-1	NA	NA	TGTGCCAGCAGTGGAGGGACGGCCCCCACCCAAGAGACCCAGTACTTC	CASSGGTAPTQETQYF
TRBJ1-2	TRBV4-3	NA	NA	TGCGCCAGCAGCCAAGATCCCGCAGGGCTTTATGGCTACACCTTC	CASSQDPAGLYGYTF
TRBJ2-5	TRBV13	few	TRBD1	TGTGCCAGCAGCTTAGCCGGGACAGGGGATCAAGAGACCCAGTACTTC	CASSLAGTGDQETQYF
TRBJ2-7	TRBV29-1	few	TRBD2	TGCAGCGTAGCTACTAGCGGGAGGTCCTACGAGCAGTACTTC	CSVATSGRSYEQYF
TRBJ2-1	TRBV5-1	few	TRBD2	TGCGCCAGCAACACCGGGACTAGCGGACCCAATGAGCAGTTCTTC	CASNTGTSGPNEQFF
TRBJ1-1	TRBV11-2	few	NA	TGTGCCAGCAGCCCGGGGGGCATGAACACTGAAGCTTTCTTT	CASSPGGMNTEAFF
TRBJ2-3	TRBV11-3	NA	NA	TGTGCCAGCAGCCGTTTTAGTGGCGGAACAGATACGCAGTATTTT	CASSRFSGGTDTQYF
TRBJ2-1	TRBV24-1	few	NA	TGTGCCACCTCGGACTGGACGACCTACAATGAGCAGTTCTTC	CATSDWTTYNEQFF
TRBJ2-5	TRBV11-3	NA	NA	TGTGCCAGCAGCTTAGGGGTGGCAGCGGGTTCCCAAGAGACCCAGTACTTC	CASSLGVAAGSQETQYF
TRBJ2-7	TRBV15	NA	TRBD2	TGTGCCACCAGCAGAGGACTAGCGGAAGAGCAGTACTTC	CATSRGLAEEQYF
TRBJ2-5	TRBV7-9	few	NA	TGTGCCAGCAGCTTATTCCAGGCCCTGTACCAAGAGACCCAGTACTTC	CASSLFQALYQETQYF
TRBJ2-7	TRBV6-2/TRBV6-3	few	NA	TGTGCCAGCGGGCCACAGGGAACCTACGAGCAGTACTTC	CASGPQGTYEQYF
TRBJ1-5	TRBV20-1	few	NA	TGCAGTGCCAGGACGCAATTAGATCTCCATCAGCCCCAGCATTTT	CSARTQLDLHQPQHF